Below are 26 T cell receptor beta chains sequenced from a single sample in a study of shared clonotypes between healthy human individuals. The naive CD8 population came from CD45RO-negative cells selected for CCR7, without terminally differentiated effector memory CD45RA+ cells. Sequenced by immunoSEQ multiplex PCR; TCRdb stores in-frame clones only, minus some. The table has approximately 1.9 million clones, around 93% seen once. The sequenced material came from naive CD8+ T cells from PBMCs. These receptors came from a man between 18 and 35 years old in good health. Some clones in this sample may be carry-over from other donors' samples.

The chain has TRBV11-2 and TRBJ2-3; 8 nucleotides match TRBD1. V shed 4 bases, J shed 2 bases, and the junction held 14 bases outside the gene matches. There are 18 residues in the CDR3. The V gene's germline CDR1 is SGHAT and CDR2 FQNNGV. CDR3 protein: CASSSLLPLTGDTDTQYF. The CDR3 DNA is TGTGCCAGCAGCTCCTTACTTCCACTGACAGGGGACACAGATACGCAGTATTTT.

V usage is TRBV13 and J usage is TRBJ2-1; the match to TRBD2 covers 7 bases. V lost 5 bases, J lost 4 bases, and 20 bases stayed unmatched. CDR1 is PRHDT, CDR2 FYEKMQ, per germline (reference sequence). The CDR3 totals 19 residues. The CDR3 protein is CASSPVTGGTGRGYNEQFF. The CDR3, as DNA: TGTGCCAGCAGCCCCGTGACGGGGGGAACGGGAAGAGGGTACAATGAGCAGTTCTTC.

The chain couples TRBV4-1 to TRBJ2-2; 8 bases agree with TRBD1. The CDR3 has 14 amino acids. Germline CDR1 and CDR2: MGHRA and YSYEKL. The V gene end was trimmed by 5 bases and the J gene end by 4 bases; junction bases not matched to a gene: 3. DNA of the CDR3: TGCGCCAGCAGCTTGGGACAGGTCACCGGGGAGCTGTTTTTT. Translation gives CASSLGQVTGELFF.

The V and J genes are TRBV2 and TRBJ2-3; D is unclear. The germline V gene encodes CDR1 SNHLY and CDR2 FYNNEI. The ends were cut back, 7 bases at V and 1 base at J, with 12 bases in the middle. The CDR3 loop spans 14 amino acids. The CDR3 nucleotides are TGTGCCAGCATGGATAACTTACGCACAGATACGCAGTATTTT. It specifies CASMDNLRTDTQYF.

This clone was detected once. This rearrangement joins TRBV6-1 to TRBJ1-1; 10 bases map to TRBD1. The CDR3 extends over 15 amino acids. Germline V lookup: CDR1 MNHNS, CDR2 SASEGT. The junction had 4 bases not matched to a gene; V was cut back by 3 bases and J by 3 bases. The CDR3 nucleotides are TGTGCCAGCAGTGAGACAGGGGGCGCGTACACTGAAGCTTTCTTT. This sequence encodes CASSETGGAYTEAFF.

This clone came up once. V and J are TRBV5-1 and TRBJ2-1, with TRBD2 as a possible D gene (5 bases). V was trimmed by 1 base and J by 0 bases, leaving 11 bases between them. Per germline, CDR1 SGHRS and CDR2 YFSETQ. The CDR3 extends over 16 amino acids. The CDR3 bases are TGCGCCAGCAGCTTGACCCAGGCGGGCTCCTACAATGAGCAGTTCTTC. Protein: CASSLTQAGSYNEQFF.

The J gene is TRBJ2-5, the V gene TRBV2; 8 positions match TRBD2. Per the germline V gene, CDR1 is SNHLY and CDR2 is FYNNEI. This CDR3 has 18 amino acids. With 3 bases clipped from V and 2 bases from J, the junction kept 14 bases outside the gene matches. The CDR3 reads CASSDTSRTIAGQETQYF. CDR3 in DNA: TGTGCCAGCAGTGATACCAGTAGAACCATAGCGGGGCAAGAGACCCAGTACTTC.

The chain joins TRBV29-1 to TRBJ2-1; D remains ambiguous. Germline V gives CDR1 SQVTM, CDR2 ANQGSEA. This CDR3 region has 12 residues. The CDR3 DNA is TGCAGTCTCATCCTAGGGTCCGCTGAGCAGTTCTTC. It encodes CSLILGSAEQFF.

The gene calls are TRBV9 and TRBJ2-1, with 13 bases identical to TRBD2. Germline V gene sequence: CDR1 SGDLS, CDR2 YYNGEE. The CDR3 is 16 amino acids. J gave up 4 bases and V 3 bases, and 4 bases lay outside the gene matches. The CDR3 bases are TGTGCCAGCAGCGGACTAGCGGGAGGTCTATACAATGAGCAGTTCTTC. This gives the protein CASSGLAGGLYNEQFF.

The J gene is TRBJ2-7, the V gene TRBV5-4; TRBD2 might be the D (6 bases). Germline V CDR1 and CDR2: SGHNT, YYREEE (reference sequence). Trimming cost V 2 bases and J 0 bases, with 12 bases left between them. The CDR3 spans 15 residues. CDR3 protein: CASSLGRTGSYEQYF. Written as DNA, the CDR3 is TGTGCCAGCAGCTTAGGGAGGACCGGCTCCTACGAGCAGTACTTC.

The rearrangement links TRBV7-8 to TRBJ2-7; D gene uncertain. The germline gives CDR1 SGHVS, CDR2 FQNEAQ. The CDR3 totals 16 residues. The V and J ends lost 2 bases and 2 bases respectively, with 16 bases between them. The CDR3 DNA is TGTGCCAGCAGCTTATCTTCCTCGTTTCTTACCTACGAGCAGTACTTC. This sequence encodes CASSLSSSFLTYEQYF.

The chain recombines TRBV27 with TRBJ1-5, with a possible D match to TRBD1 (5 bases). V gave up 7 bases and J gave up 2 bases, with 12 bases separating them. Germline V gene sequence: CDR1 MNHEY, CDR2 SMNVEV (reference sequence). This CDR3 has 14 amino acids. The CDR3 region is CASTQGGGNQPQHF. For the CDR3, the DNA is TGTGCCAGCACCCAGGGAGGGGGCAATCAGCCCCAGCATTTT.

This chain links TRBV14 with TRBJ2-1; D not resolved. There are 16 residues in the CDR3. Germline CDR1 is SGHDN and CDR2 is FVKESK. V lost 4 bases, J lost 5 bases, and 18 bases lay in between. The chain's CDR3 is CASSPPGAAWHNEQFF. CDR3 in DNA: TGTGCCAGCAGCCCCCCAGGCGCGGCGTGGCACAATGAGCAGTTCTTC. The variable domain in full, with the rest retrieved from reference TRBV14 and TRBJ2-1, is EAGVTQFPSHSVIEKGQTVTLRCDPISGHDNLYWYRRVMGKEIKFLLHFVKESKQDESGMPNNRFLAERTGGTYSTLKVQPAELEDSGVYFCASSPPGAAWHNEQFFGPGTRLTVL.

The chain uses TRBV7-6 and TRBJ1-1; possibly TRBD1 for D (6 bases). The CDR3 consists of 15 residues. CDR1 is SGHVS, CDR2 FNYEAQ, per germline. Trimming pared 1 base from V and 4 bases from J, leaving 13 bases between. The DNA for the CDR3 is TGTGCCAGCAGCTTAGAAGGGGGGACGGGCACTGAAGCTTTCTTT. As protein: CASSLEGGTGTEAFF.

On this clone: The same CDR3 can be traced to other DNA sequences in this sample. The CDR3, as DNA: TGTGCCAGCAGCCCGCCGGGGACTACCTACGAGCAGTACTTC. It translates to CASSPPGTTYEQYF. The rearrangement uses TRBV7-9 and TRBJ2-7, with 7 bases aligning to TRBD2. V lost 5 bases to trimming and J lost 2 bases; unmatched junction nucleotides: 6. The CDR3 is 14 amino acids. Germline-derived CDR1 and CDR2 are SEHNR and FQNEAQ (reference sequence).

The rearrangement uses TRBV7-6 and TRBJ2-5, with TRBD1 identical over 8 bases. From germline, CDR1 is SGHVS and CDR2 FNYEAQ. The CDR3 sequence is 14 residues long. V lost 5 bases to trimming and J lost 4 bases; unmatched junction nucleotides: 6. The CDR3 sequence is CASSRTGWLETQYF. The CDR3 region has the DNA TGTGCCAGCAGCCGGACAGGGTGGTTAGAGACCCAGTACTTC.

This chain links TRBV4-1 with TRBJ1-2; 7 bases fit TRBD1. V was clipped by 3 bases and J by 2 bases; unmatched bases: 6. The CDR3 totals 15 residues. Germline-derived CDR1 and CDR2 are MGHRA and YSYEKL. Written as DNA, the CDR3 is TGCGCCAGCAGCCAGGACAGGAACCTAAACTATGGCTACACCTTC. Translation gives CASSQDRNLNYGYTF.

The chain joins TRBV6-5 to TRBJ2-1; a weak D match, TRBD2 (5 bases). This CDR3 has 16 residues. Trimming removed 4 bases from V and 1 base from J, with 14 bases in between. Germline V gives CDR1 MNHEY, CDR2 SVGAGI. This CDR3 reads CASSSGRRTSYNEQFF. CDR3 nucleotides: TGTGCCAGCAGTTCGGGTCGGCGGACTTCCTACAATGAGCAGTTCTTC.

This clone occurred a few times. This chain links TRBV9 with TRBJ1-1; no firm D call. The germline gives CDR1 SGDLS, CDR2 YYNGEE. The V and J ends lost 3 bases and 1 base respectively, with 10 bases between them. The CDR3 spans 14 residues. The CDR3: CASSASRQNTEAFF. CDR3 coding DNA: TGTGCCAGCAGCGCATCAAGACAGAACACTGAAGCTTTCTTT. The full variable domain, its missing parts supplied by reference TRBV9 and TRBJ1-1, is DSGVTQTPKHLITATGQRVTLRCSPRSGDLSVYWYQQSLDQGLQFLIQYYNGEERAKGNILERFSAQQFPDLHSELNLSSLELGDSALYFCASSASRQNTEAFFGQGTRLTVV.

CDR3 in amino acids: CASGGWGSTTLNTEAFF. The DNA for the CDR3 is TGCGCCAGCGGGGGGTGGGGCAGTACTACCTTGAACACTGAAGCTTTCTTT. The chain links TRBV10-2 to TRBJ1-1, with a weak D call TRBD1 (5 bases). Deletions cut 8 bases from V and 0 bases from J, with 22 bases between. The CDR3 extends over 17 amino acids. CDR1 and CDR2 from the germline V gene are WSHSY and SAAADI.

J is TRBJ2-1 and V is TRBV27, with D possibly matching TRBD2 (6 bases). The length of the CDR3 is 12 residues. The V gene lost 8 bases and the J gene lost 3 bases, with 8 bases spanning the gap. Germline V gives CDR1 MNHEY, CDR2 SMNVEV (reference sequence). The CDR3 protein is CASSGGYNEQFF. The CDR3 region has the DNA TGTGCCAGCTCCGGGGGCTACAATGAGCAGTTCTTC.

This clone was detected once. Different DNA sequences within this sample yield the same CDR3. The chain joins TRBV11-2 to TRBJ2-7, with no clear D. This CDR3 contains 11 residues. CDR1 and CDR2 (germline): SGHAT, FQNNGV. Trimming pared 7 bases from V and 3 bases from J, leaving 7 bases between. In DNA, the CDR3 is TGTGCCAGCACCCTAGGCTACGAGCAGTACTTC. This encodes CASTLGYEQYF.

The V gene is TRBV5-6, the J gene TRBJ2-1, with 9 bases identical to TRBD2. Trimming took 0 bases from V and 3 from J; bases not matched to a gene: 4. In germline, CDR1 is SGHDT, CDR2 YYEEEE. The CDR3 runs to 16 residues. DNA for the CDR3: TGTGCCAGCAGCTTGGACCTAGCGGGACTCTACAATGAGCAGTTCTTC. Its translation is CASSLDLAGLYNEQFF.

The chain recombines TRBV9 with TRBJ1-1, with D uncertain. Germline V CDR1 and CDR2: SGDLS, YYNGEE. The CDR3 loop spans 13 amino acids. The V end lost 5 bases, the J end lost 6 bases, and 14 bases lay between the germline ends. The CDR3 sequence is CASRNLGGSEAFF. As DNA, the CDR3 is TGTGCCAGCAGGAATCTCGGTGGTTCTGAAGCTTTCTTT.

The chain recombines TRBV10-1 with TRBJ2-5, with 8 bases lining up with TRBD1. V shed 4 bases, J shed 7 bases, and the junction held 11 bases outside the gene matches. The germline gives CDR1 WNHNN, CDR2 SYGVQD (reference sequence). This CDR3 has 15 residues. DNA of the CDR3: TGCGCCAGCAGTGGGGGACAGGCCCCCGGGGGGACCCAGTACTTC. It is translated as CASSGGQAPGGTQYF.

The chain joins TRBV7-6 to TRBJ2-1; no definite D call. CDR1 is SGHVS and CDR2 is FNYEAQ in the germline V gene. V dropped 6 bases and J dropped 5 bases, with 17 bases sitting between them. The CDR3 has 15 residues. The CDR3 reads CASSIRLRPNNEQFF. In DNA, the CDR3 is TGTGCCAGCAGTATCCGACTCCGGCCCAACAATGAGCAGTTCTTC. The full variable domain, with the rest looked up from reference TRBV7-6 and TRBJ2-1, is GAGVSQSPRYKVTKRGQDVALRCDPISGHVSLYWYRQALGQGPEFLTYFNYEAQQDKSGLPNDRFSAERPEGSISTLTIQRTEQRDSAMYRCASSIRLRPNNEQFFGPGTRLTVL.